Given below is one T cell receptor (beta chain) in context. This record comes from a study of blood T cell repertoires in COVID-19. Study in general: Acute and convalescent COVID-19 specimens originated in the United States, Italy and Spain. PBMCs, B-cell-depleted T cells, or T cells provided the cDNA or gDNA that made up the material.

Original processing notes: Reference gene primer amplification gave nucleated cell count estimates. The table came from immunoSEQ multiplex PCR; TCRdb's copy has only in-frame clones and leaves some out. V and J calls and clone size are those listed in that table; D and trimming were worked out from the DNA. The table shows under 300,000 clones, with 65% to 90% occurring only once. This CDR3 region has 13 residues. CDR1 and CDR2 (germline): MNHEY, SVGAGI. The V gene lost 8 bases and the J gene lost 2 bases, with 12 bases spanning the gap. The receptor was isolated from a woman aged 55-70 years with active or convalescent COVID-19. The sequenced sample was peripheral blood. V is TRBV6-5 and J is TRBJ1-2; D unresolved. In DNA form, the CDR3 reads TGTGCCAGCGGCTACGGAGGGAACTATGGCTACACCTTC. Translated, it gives CASGYGGNYGYTF.